The 32 T cell receptor beta chains listed next were all sequenced from one sample in a study of post-analysis software for immune sequencing data (dated by TCRdb to about 2015). Receptor amplification or capture employed PCR. Instrument used: Illumina HiSeq 2500. Unique molecular identifiers were incorporated into TCR beta cDNA libraries to reduce PCR and sequencing biases. TCRdb reprocessed the public reads (quality trimming at Q25 with fastp, clone calling with MiXCR) and kept in-frame beta chains. Rows merge per CDR3 protein into single entries with the most common DNA and genes. In all, the sample holds over 250,000 distinct CDR3 sequences, and less than 40% of those were seen once. The ten largest clones represent less than 6% of the sample. Points the paper makes about the study in general: Significantly higher frequencies in patients than in controls were found for several TRBV segments, including TRBV5-6, TRBV5-1 and TRBV20-1.

These TCRs are of unknown antigen specificity. Sequences were obtained from blood. The receptor source for this set is a girl under 18 with multiple sclerosis.

A word on this clonotype: A much larger clone lies a single base off, so this may be a read error. The chain joins TRBV7-2 to TRBJ1-2; D is possibly TRBD1 (6 bases). This CDR3 has 14 amino acids. CDR1 and CDR2 (germline): SGHTA, FQGNSA. V was cut by 1 base and J by 4 bases, with 10 bases left in between. The CDR3 DNA is TGTGCCAGCAGCTTAGGAGGGGGTTTCTATGGCTACACCTTC. As protein: CASSLGGGFYGYTF.

The chain links TRBV20-1 to TRBJ2-7; 7 bases map to TRBD2. The CDR3 is 14 amino acids. The trim removed 2 bases at V and 0 bases at J, leaving 4 bases unmatched. Germline assignment: CDR1 DFQATT and CDR2 SNEGSKA (reference sequence). This CDR3 is CSARKASGSYEQYF. DNA of the CDR3: TGCAGTGCTAGAAAGGCTAGCGGCTCCTACGAGCAGTACTTC.

This sequence joins TRBV24-1 and TRBJ2-2; tentatively, D is TRBD2 (5 bases). The CDR3 has 16 amino acids. Germline V lookup: CDR1 KGHDR, CDR2 SFDVKD. V was pared by 3 bases and J by 2 bases, with 12 bases between. CDR3 residues: CATSDPTSSNTGELFF. CDR3 DNA sequence: TGTGCCACCAGTGATCCAACTAGTAGCAACACCGGGGAGCTGTTTTTT.

This clonotype was counted ten times or more. The gene calls are TRBV24-1 and TRBJ2-5, with D unclear. Looked up from germline, CDR1 is KGHDR and CDR2 is SFDVKD. CDR3 length: 14 amino acids. V was cut by 0 bases and J by 0 bases, with 4 bases left in between. CDR3 sequence (DNA): TGTGCCACCAGTGATTTGGACTACCAAGAGACCCAGTACTTC. Its protein is CATSDLDYQETQYF.

This clonotype came up once. V and J are TRBV5-5 and TRBJ2-3; D may correspond to TRBD1 or TRBD2 (5 bases each). This CDR3 contains 16 residues. V dropped 4 bases and J dropped 2 bases, with 17 bases sitting between them. Germline V gene data show CDR1 as SGHKS and CDR2 as YYEKEE (reference sequence). This chain's CDR3 is CASSPRTLGATDTQYF. The CDR3 region has the DNA TGTGCCAGCAGCCCCCGGACACTCGGGGCCACAGATACGCAGTATTTT. Based on the CDR3 plus reference TRBV5-5 and TRBJ2-3, the full variable domain is DAGVTQSPTHLIKTRGQQVTLRCSPISGHKSVSWYQQVLGQGPQFIFQYYEKEERGRGNFPDRFSARQFPNYSSELNVNALLLGDSALYLCASSPRTLGATDTQYFGPGTRLTVL.

This clonotype has only a few counts. The chain joins TRBV20-1 to TRBJ2-7, with D perhaps given as TRBD1 or TRBD2 (6 bases each). The CDR3 contains 15 residues. Per germline, CDR1 DFQATT and CDR2 SNEGSKA (reference sequence). The V and J ends lost 3 bases and 3 bases respectively, with 18 bases between them. The CDR3 reads CSARADTGGGYEQYF. The CDR3 coding sequence is TGCAGTGCTAGGGCAGACACAGGAGGGGGCTACGAGCAGTACTTC.

The chain carries TRBV7-3 and TRBJ2-7, with D unresolved. Looked up from germline, CDR1 is SGHTA and CDR2 is FQGTGA. The CDR3 totals 15 residues. V was clipped by 2 bases and J by 2 bases, with 13 bases between them. CDR3 sequence: CASSLYYRYTYEQYF. CDR3 DNA sequence: TGTGCCAGCAGCTTATACTACAGATATACCTACGAGCAGTACTTC.

The chain is built from TRBV29-1 and TRBJ2-5, with 9 positions matching TRBD2. The CDR3 length is 12 residues. Germline CDR1 SQVTM, CDR2 ANQGSEA. V shed 7 bases, J shed 3 bases, and the junction held 3 bases outside the gene matches. Written as DNA, the CDR3 is TGCAGCGGCGCGGGGGGGGAAGAGACCCAGTACTTC. Its protein product is CSGAGGEETQYF.

Remarks on this clonotype: A much larger clone sits a single nucleotide away, making a read error possible. The chain recombines TRBV29-1 with TRBJ1-2; D unresolved. V dropped 1 base and J dropped 4 bases, with 10 bases sitting between them. The CDR3 spans 13 residues. Germline loops: CDR1 SQVTM, CDR2 ANQGSEA. Here the CDR3 DNA reads TGCAGCGTTGAAGGGCGGCCCCTCTATGGCTACACCTTC. Translating it yields CSVEGRPLYGYTF.

This clonotype was detected only a few times. This sequence joins TRBV6-4 and TRBJ2-1; TRBD2 matches at 8 bases. The germline V gene encodes CDR1 MRHNA and CDR2 SNTAGT. CDR3 length: 16 residues. The J segment lost 5 bases and the V segment lost 0 bases, leaving 6 bases of the junction unmatched. The CDR3 nucleotides read TGTGCCAGCAGTGACTCGATTGGCGGGGGGCACAATGAGCAGTTCTTC. This codes for CASSDSIGGGHNEQFF.

This clonotype has ten or more counts. V is TRBV6-5 and J is TRBJ1-6; 8 bases line up with TRBD1. The CDR3 has 16 amino acids. Trimming took 6 bases from V and 6 from J; bases not matched to a gene: 10. Germline CDR1 reads MNHEY; CDR2 reads SVGAGI. The CDR3 region is CASSSGTGLLNSPLHF. CDR3 nucleotides: TGTGCCAGCAGCTCCGGGACAGGCCTTCTTAATTCACCCCTCCACTTT.

The chain has TRBV29-1 and TRBJ1-2, with D hard to call. CDR1 and CDR2 (germline): SQVTM, ANQGSEA. V shed 6 bases and J shed 8 bases, with 13 bases lying between them. The CDR3 contains 11 residues. DNA for the CDR3: TGCAGCGTATTGGGCCTGGAGGGCTACACCTTC. It encodes CSVLGLEGYTF.

A remark on this clonotype: A much larger clonotype is one base distant, so this may be a read error. The CDR3 region has the DNA TGTACCAGCAGCTCGGGACAGGCCTGGCGCATTCAGTACTTC. Amino acids: CTSSSGQAWRIQYF. The V gene is TRBV5-6, the J gene TRBJ2-5; 8 bases line up with TRBD1. The end of the DNA aligns better with TRBJ2-4, so the J call may be wrong. The germline CDR1 and CDR2 sequences are SGHDT and YYEEEE. The CDR3 covers 14 residues.

This clonotype was detected ten times or more. The chain uses TRBV2 and TRBJ2-3, with 12 bases aligning to TRBD2. Germline assignment: CDR1 SNHLY and CDR2 FYNNEI. V shed 9 bases and J 3 bases; nucleotides not matched to a gene: 4. The CDR3 consists of 14 residues. The CDR3 DNA is TGTGCCAGTTCGACTAGCGGGAGAACAGATACGCAGTATTTT. Translation: CASSTSGRTDTQYF. Using reference TRBV2 and TRBJ2-3 for the parts outside the CDR3, the full variable domain is EPEVTQTPSHQVTQMGQEVILRCVPISNHLYFYWYRQILGQKVEFLVSFYNNEISEKSEIFDDQFSVERPDGSNFTLKIRSTKLEDSAMYFCASSTSGRTDTQYFGPGTRLTVL.

The chain uses TRBV5-1 and TRBJ1-2; 9 bases agree with TRBD1. The CDR3 loop spans 16 amino acids. With 4 bases clipped from V and 2 bases from J, the junction kept 9 bases outside the gene matches. Germline lookup yields CDR1 SGHRS and CDR2 YFSETQ. The CDR3 nucleotides read TGCGCCAGCAGCCCCGGGACAGGGCCGGGAAACTATGGCTACACCTTC. It yields the protein CASSPGTGPGNYGYTF.

This clonotype came up once. The rearrangement uses TRBV5-1 and TRBJ2-5; no clear D. The tail of the sequence fits TRBJ2-7 better, so the J call may be wrong. Germline values: CDR1 SGHRS, CDR2 YFSETQ. The CDR3 is 13 amino acids. In DNA, the CDR3 is TGCGCCAGCAGCTTGAGTAGCCGCTACGAGCAGTACTTC. Protein: CASSLSSRYEQYF.

A few counts support this clonotype. The chain is built from TRBV7-9 and TRBJ1-1; 9 nucleotides agree with TRBD1. Germline V gene sequence: CDR1 SEHNR, CDR2 FQNEAQ (reference sequence). The CDR3 loop spans 15 amino acids. Unmatched junction bases numbered 8, after V lost 5 bases and J lost 4 bases. The CDR3 reads CASSLGTGIITEAFF. CDR3 DNA: TGTGCCAGCAGCCTCGGGACAGGGATAATCACTGAAGCTTTCTTT. The whole variable domain, filled in from reference TRBV7-9 and TRBJ1-1, reads DTGVSQNPRHKITKRGQNVTFRCDPISEHNRLYWYRQTLGQGPEFLTYFQNEAQLEKSRLLSDRFSAERPKGSFSTLEIQRTEQGDSAMYLCASSLGTGIITEAFFGQGTRLTVV.

There are many counts of this clonotype. One junction end does not reproduce the germline sequence, and a read error may be involved. V and J are TRBV5-1 and TRBJ2-7; 11 nucleotides agree with TRBD2. CDR1 is SGHRS, CDR2 YFSETQ, per germline. CDR3 length: 15 amino acids. In nucleotides, the CDR3 is TGTGCCAGCAGCCTCCTAGCGGGAGGAATTTACGAGCAGTACTTC. This encodes CASSLLAGGIYEQYF.

This clonotype has a handful of counts. The chain joins TRBV5-1 to TRBJ1-2; D unresolved. The V end was cut by 3 bases, the J end by 0 bases, with 15 bases between. Germline V gives CDR1 SGHRS, CDR2 YFSETQ. There are 16 residues in the CDR3. DNA of the CDR3: TGCGCCAGCAGCTCTCGCCCGGAAAAAGCTAACTATGGCTACACCTTC. Residues: CASSSRPEKANYGYTF. Supplemented by reference TRBV5-1 and TRBJ1-2, the full variable domain reads KAGVTQTPRYLIKTRGQQVTLSCSPISGHRSVSWYQQTPGQGLQFLFEYFSETQRNKGNFPGRFSGRQFSNSRSEMNVSTLELGDSALYLCASSSRPEKANYGYTFGSGTRLTVV.

The V call is TRBV6-6, the J call TRBJ1-2; D is unclear. CDR1 is MNHNY and CDR2 is SVGAGI in the germline V gene (reference sequence). The CDR3 length is 13 residues. V was clipped by 4 bases and J by 1 base, with 7 bases between them. The DNA of the CDR3 is TGTGCCAGCAGTTTCCAGAATAACTATGGCTACACCTTC. Its protein product is CASSFQNNYGYTF.

This clonotype was seen only a few times. V and J are TRBV9 and TRBJ2-4; the D is unclear. The DNA end lines up better with TRBJ2-7; the J call may be wrong. The CDR3 spans 14 residues. Per the germline V gene, CDR1 is SGDLS and CDR2 is YYNGEE. As DNA, the CDR3 is TGTGCCAGCAGCGTAGGCTGGGGTTCCAACGAGCAGTACTTC. It specifies CASSVGWGSNEQYF.

This clonotype appeared many times. This chain links TRBV5-1 with TRBJ2-1; D possibly corresponds to TRBD2 (5 bases). Trimming took off 0 bases at V and 6 bases at J, with 10 bases between the two ends. The CDR3 is made up of 14 amino acids. Germline V gene lookup returns CDR1 SGHRS and CDR2 YFSETQ. The CDR3 DNA is TGCGCCAGCAGCTTGGTAACGGGGATCAATGAGCAGTTCTTC. It specifies CASSLVTGINEQFF.

The V call is TRBV7-9, the J call TRBJ2-7, with a tentative D call TRBD2 (6 bases). Looked up from germline, CDR1 is SEHNR and CDR2 is FQNEAQ (reference sequence). The CDR3 loop spans 14 amino acids. V shed 9 bases and J shed 7 bases, with 22 bases lying between them. The CDR3 coding sequence is TGTGCCAGTCGGGACTTGAGTTCCTACAATGAGCAGTACTTC. Its translation is CASRDLSSYNEQYF.

This clonotype was seen ten or more times. This sequence joins TRBV27 and TRBJ2-1; a possible D gene is TRBD2 (6 bases). The CDR3 is 12 residues long. Per germline, CDR1 MNHEY and CDR2 SMNVEV (reference sequence). V lost 10 bases to trimming and J lost 4 bases, with 11 bases between them. CDR3 region: CATMGGYNEQFF. For the CDR3, the DNA is TGTGCCACCATGGGGGGTTACAATGAGCAGTTCTTC.

V is TRBV12-5 and J is TRBJ1-2; D is possibly TRBD1 (6 bases). The CDR3 runs 15 residues. Germline V gene sequence: CDR1 LGHNT, CDR2 FRNRAP. Between the trimmed V and J ends, which lost 5 bases and 4 bases, there was a span of 17 bases. The CDR3 sequence: CASGPPGVRGYGYTF. In nucleotides, the CDR3 is TGTGCTAGTGGTCCCCCAGGGGTGAGGGGCTATGGCTACACCTTC.

This clonotype was found a few times. The rearrangement joins TRBV4-2 to TRBJ2-5; 7 bases are a match to TRBD2. The ends lost 0 bases at V and 4 bases at J; junction bases unmatched: 5. The germline V gene encodes CDR1 LGHNA and CDR2 YNFKEQ. This CDR3 has 15 amino acids. The DNA of the CDR3 is TGTGCCAGCAGCCAAGAGGGTAGCGGGTCAGAGACCCAGTACTTC. Translating it yields CASSQEGSGSETQYF.

This clonotype was observed a few times. The genes are TRBV20-1 and TRBJ2-3, with 7 bases identical to TRBD2. The V and J ends lost 6 bases and 1 base, in that order; junction bases with no gene match: 16. The CDR3 has 17 amino acids. Germline CDR1 and CDR2: DFQATT and SNEGSKA (reference sequence). The CDR3 loop reads CSAPPGGIGFRTDTQYF. As DNA, the CDR3 is TGCAGTGCCCCGCCGGGGGGAATCGGGTTTCGCACAGATACGCAGTATTTT.

The V and J genes are TRBV20-1 and TRBJ2-5; TRBD2 is a possible D gene (6 bases). The CDR3 consists of 15 residues. V lost 0 bases and J lost 2, with 13 bases in between. The germline V gene encodes CDR1 DFQATT and CDR2 SNEGSKA (reference sequence). CDR3 region: CSARDVGGRQETQYF. CDR3 nucleotide sequence: TGCAGTGCTAGAGATGTGGGGGGAAGGCAAGAGACCCAGTACTTC.

This clonotype was picked up one time. The CDR3 region has the DNA TGCGCCAGCAGCCAACTCCTAAGGTACGAGCAGTACTTC. Protein sequence: CASSQLLRYEQYF. V and J are TRBV4-1 and TRBJ2-7, with D unresolved. CDR1 and CDR2 (germline): MGHRA, YSYEKL. CDR3 size: 13 residues. The V end was cut by 2 bases, the J end by 4 bases, with 9 bases between.

Turning to this clonotype: A much larger clonotype is one base distant, so this may be a read error. V is TRBV20-1 and J is TRBJ2-1; D may correspond to TRBD1 or TRBD2 (7 bases each). The CDR3 covers 14 residues. Germline CDR1 reads DFQATT; CDR2 reads SNEGSKA (reference sequence). DNA of the CDR3: TGCAGTGCTCTAGCAGGGGGGGGCTACAATGAGCAGGTCTTC. Translated, it gives CSALAGGGYNEQVF.

The V gene is TRBV20-1, the J gene TRBJ1-2, with D uncertain. Germline CDR1 reads DFQATT; CDR2 reads SNEGSKA (reference sequence). Trimming removed 3 bases at V and 5 bases at J, with 13 bases between. This CDR3 region has 13 residues. The CDR3 DNA follows: TGCAGTGCTAGGCGATTTGCTTCTTATGGCTACACCTTC. Protein product: CSARRFASYGYTF.

Only one count was recorded for this clonotype. The CDR3 sequence is CASSSGTGTGMNEQYF. CDR3 nucleotide sequence: TGTGCCAGCAGCTCAGGCACCGGGACAGGGATGAACGAGCAGTACTTC. The rearrangement links TRBV11-2 to TRBJ2-7; 9 bases are shared with TRBD1. The length of the CDR3 is 16 residues. After removal of 4 bases from V and 5 bases from J, the junction contained 12 bases not matched to a gene. CDR1 and CDR2 from the germline V gene are SGHAT and FQNNGV.